These T cell receptor beta chains were read from a single sample in a study of control samples from healthy donors and cancer patients. Assay used: immunoSEQ multiplex PCR; TCRdb lists only in-frame clones, some missing. This sample has some 87,000 clones; 90% to 95% occur once, and the top ten carry approximately 15%. The sample was blood. The receptors derive from a man under 40 in good health. CDR3s include the opening cysteine and the closing phenylalanine or tryptophan.

J,V,CDR3
TRBJ2-3,TRBV5-1,CASSPSAGVADTQYF
TRBJ1-6,TRBV4-3,CASSQWTADNSPLHF
TRBJ2-5,TRBV7-2,CASSSLAVASGGATQYF
TRBJ2-5,TRBV6-2/TRBV6-3,CASSSTSGETQYF
TRBJ1-5,TRBV7-2,CASSHIPTGPFSNQPQHF
TRBJ1-1,TRBV14,CASSQGSRGSTEAFF
TRBJ1-2,TRBV10-3,CAISESGTFGSGYTF
TRBJ2-4,TRBV5-6,CASSLRLAGAIAKNIQYF
TRBJ1-5,TRBV5-5,CASSAAGNSNQPQHF
TRBJ2-7,TRBV5-1,CASSLAGTYSYEQYF
TRBJ2-3,TRBV27,CASSSPPGTQYF
TRBJ2-7,TRBV14,CASSALSGSRGGEQYF
TRBJ2-2,TRBV5-1,CASSLEGELFF
TRBJ2-2,TRBV9,CASSARTGRTNTGELFF
TRBJ2-5,TRBV7-9,CASSHKTSGQETQYF
TRBJ1-3,TRBV6-6,CASSLRARYPLSGNTIYF
TRBJ2-5,TRBV7-2,CASSSLAGVETQYF
TRBJ2-7,TRBV5-1,CASSLGDGTPYEQYF
TRBJ2-1,TRBV2,CASRGAGANSYNEQFF
TRBJ1-6,TRBV10-3,CAISGNSGGSPLHF
TRBJ1-2,TRBV24-1,CATSDYGTGGDYGYTF
TRBJ2-1,TRBV10-3,CAISGGGKGNEQFF